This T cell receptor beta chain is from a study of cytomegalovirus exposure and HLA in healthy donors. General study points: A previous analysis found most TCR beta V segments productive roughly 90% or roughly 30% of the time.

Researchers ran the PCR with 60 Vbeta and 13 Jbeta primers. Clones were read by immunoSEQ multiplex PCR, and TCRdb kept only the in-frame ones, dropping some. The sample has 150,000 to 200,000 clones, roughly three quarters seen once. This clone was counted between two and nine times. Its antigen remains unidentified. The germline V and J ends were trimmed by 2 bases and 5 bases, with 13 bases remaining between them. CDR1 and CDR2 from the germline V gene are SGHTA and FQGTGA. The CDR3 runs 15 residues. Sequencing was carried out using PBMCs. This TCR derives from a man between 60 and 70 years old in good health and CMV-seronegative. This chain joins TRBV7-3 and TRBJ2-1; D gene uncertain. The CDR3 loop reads CASSLAYAENNEQFF. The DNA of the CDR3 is TGTGCCAGCAGCTTAGCGTACGCGGAAAACAATGAGCAGTTCTTC.